This is a list of T cell receptor beta chains from one sample in a study of shared clonotypes between healthy human individuals. Sequenced by immunoSEQ multiplex PCR; TCRdb stores in-frame clones only, minus some. This table has hundreds of thousands of clones, roughly 73% appearing once. Sequencing used memory CD4+ T cells sorted from blood. The receptors stem from a young woman in good health. Each CDR3 is given without its conserved first and last residue. The order of the fields is D gene, V gene, CDR3 protein. The D gene is left open where the match is weak.

>TRBD2|TRBV4-2
ASSQAGLAGGGGNIQY
>-|TRBV12-5
ASGFNENTEAF
>-|TRBV4-1
ASSQVWPKGAGELF
>-|TRBV2
ASNRDQGYNEQF
>TRBD1|TRBV7-9
ASSQMTGFSTDTQY
>TRBD1|TRBV11-3
ASSTSEEGASTEAF
>-|TRBV11-2
ASSSDYQVGNTIY
>TRBD1|TRBV28
ASSPRMGTGPYEQY
>TRBD1|TRBV7-2
ASSLGHVRGPGEQY
>TRBD1|TRBV2
ASSRQGMNTEAF
>-|TRBV27
ASSEDLRTQY
>-|TRBV28
ASSWDYSNQPQH
>-|TRBV2
ASSEEQPYSNQPQH
>TRBD1|TRBV13
ASSLKPRTGASSTDTQY
>-|TRBV2
ASSEMRTGGDTQY
>-|TRBV19
ASSRDSAHYEQY